This is a list of T cell receptor beta chains from one sample in a study of blood T cell repertoires in COVID-19. The assay was immunoSEQ multiplex PCR, and TCRdb's table has in-frame clones only and misses some. This table holds approximately 140,000 clones, more than 70% found once. Sequenced material: peripheral blood. Every receptor here comes from a man between 60 and 75 years old with acute or convalescent COVID-19. The CDR3 runs from the conserved cysteine through the conserved F or W. D genes are given only for firm matches. Clone size is shown for a subset of rows, as once, few, many or a class of expanded clone.

TRBD1	TRBJ2-1	TRBV19	once	CASMTGGGNEQFF	TGTGCCAGTATGACAGGGGGCGGCAATGAGCAGTTCTTC
TRBD1	TRBJ2-7	TRBV28	.	CASSLTGGISYEQYF	TGTGCCAGCAGTCTAACAGGGGGAATATCCTACGAGCAGTACTTC
.	TRBJ2-7	TRBV5-4	.	CASSEDSFYEQYF	TGTGCCAGCAGCGAGGACAGTTTTTACGAGCAGTACTTC
.	TRBJ1-1	TRBV27	.	CASNVAGRATEAFF	TGTGCCAGCAACGTGGCGGGCCGGGCGACTGAAGCTTTCTTT
TRBD1	TRBJ2-2	TRBV10-2	.	CASEGQGNTGELFF	TGCGCCAGCGAGGGACAGGGGAACACCGGGGAGCTGTTTTTT
.	TRBJ1-3	TRBV5-1	.	CASREGSGNTIYF	TGCGCCAGCAGGGAGGGCTCTGGAAACACCATATATTTT
TRBD1	TRBJ2-7	TRBV19	.	CASSIGGQGVFYEQYF	TGTGCCAGTAGTATAGGGGGACAGGGAGTATTCTACGAGCAGTACTTC
TRBD1	TRBJ2-1	TRBV10-1	once	CASSDRGTGGYNEQFF	TGCGCCAGCAGTGATCGAGGGACAGGGGGCTACAATGAGCAGTTCTTC
.	TRBJ1-5	TRBV7-9	.	CASSPGSNQPQHF	TGTGCCAGCAGCCCCGGGAGCAATCAGCCCCAGCATTTT
TRBD2	TRBJ2-7	TRBV7-9	once	CASSPRLAGAYEQYF	TGTGCCAGCAGCCCTAGACTAGCGGGGGCCTACGAGCAGTACTTC
.	TRBJ2-7	TRBV3-1/TRBV3-2	.	CASSQGSPREQYF	TGTGCCAGCAGCCAAGGAAGCCCTCGCGAGCAGTACTTC
TRBD1	TRBJ1-2	TRBV30	.	CAGGQGYGYTF	TGTGCCGGGGGACAGGGCTATGGCTACACCTTC
TRBD1	TRBJ1-5	TRBV19	.	CASTRAQGDQPQHF	TGTGCCAGTACCCGGGCGCAGGGGGATCAGCCCCAGCATTTT
TRBD1	TRBJ1-5	TRBV10-3	.	CAISAGTGTLQPQHF	TGTGCCATCAGCGCCGGGACAGGGACGCTTCAGCCCCAGCATTTT
TRBD1	TRBJ1-1	TRBV2	once	CASSSPGQARTEAFF	TGTGCCAGCAGTTCCCCGGGACAGGCTAGGACTGAAGCTTTCTTT
TRBD2	TRBJ2-7	TRBV11-2	.	CASSFGSGDTYEQYF	TGTGCCAGCAGCTTTGGAAGCGGGGATACCTACGAGCAGTACTTC
.	TRBJ1-1	TRBV5-1	.	CASSQDSPQNTEAFF	TGCGCCAGCAGCCAGGACAGTCCGCAGAACACTGAAGCTTTCTTT
TRBD1	TRBJ1-5	TRBV5-1	.	CASSPGTGILNQPQHF	TGCGCCAGCAGTCCCGGGACAGGGATCCTAAATCAGCCCCAGCATTTT
TRBD1	TRBJ1-5	TRBV19	.	CASSGQGYKRNQPQHF	TGTGCCAGTAGTGGACAGGGGTATAAGCGCAATCAGCCCCAGCATTTT
.	TRBJ2-2	TRBV10-3	few	CANSPGADTGELFF	TGTGCCAACTCCCCGGGAGCCGACACCGGGGAGCTGTTTTTT
TRBD2	TRBJ2-2	TRBV28	.	CASRGAGVNTGELFF	TGTGCCAGCCGCGGAGCGGGAGTGAACACCGGGGAGCTGTTTTTT
TRBD1	TRBJ1-5	TRBV27	.	CASSFTGTGGGQPQHF	TGTGCCAGCAGTTTTACCGGGACAGGGGGCGGGCAGCCCCAGCATTTT
TRBD1	TRBJ1-1	TRBV27	once	CASVATGTNTEAFF	TGTGCCAGCGTGGCGACAGGGACGAACACTGAAGCTTTCTTT
.	TRBJ1-1	TRBV27	.	CASIGQFEAFF	TGTGCCAGCATCGGACAGTTTGAAGCTTTCTTT
TRBD1	TRBJ1-2	TRBV4-2	few	CASSSHGQGPNYGYTF	TGTGCCAGCAGCTCCCATGGACAGGGACCAAACTATGGCTACACCTTC
TRBD2	TRBJ2-7	TRBV19	.	CASSIRLAGEVEQYF	TGTGCCAGTAGTATCCGGCTAGCGGGAGAGGTCGAGCAGTACTTC
.	TRBJ1-2	TRBV11-2	.	CASSSAGETNYGYTF	TGTGCCAGCAGCTCGGCGGGGGAGACCAACTATGGCTACACCTTC
TRBD2	TRBJ2-2	TRBV27	.	CASSSNPGLAGVRGEELFF	TGTGCCAGCAGTTCCAACCCGGGACTAGCGGGAGTTCGTGGAGAGGAGCTGTTTTTT
TRBD1	TRBJ1-2	TRBV10-2	.	CASRTGTHYGYTF	TGCGCCAGCCGGACAGGAACCCACTATGGCTACACCTTC
.	TRBJ2-7	TRBV6-6	.	CASGTPDSYEQYF	TGTGCCAGCGGGACACCGGACTCCTACGAGCAGTACTTC
TRBD1	TRBJ1-2	TRBV28	.	CASSSTGNYGYTF	TGTGCCAGCAGTTCGACAGGGAACTATGGCTACACCTTC
TRBD1	TRBJ2-6	TRBV27	.	CASSFQGVGGANVLTF	TGTGCCAGCAGTTTTCAGGGGGTTGGTGGGGCCAACGTCCTGACTTTC
TRBD1	TRBJ1-2	TRBV19	many	CASRRLAGGRGLGYTF	TGTGCCAGTAGGAGATTGGCTGGTGGCAGGGGGCTTGGCTACACCTTC
TRBD2	TRBJ2-3	TRBV18	.	CASSSTGTSQDTQYF	TGTGCCAGCTCATCAACCGGGACTAGTCAAGATACGCAGTATTTT
.	TRBJ1-5	TRBV3-1/TRBV3-2	.	CASSLPGHQPQHF	TGTGCCAGCAGCCTCCCGGGTCATCAGCCCCAGCATTTT
.	TRBJ2-3	TRBV30	.	CAWSRGTTDTQYF	TGTGCCTGGAGTCGGGGGACTACAGATACGCAGTATTTT
.	TRBJ2-7	TRBV21-1	.	CASISTGAYYEQYF	TGTGCCAGCATCTCGACAGGGGCCTACTACGAGCAGTACTTC
.	TRBJ2-2	TRBV7-3	.	CASSSSNTGELFF	TGTGCCAGCAGCTCGAGTAACACCGGGGAGCTGTTTTTT
.	TRBJ2-6	TRBV19	.	CASSWAAGANVLTF	TGTGCCAGTAGTTGGGCCGCCGGGGCCAACGTCCTGACTTTC
.	TRBJ1-4	TRBV21-1	.	CASRQDHLPPFSRNEKLFF	TGTGCCAGCAGACAGGACCATTTACCACCCTTTTCCCGTAATGAAAAACTGTTTTTT
TRBD1	TRBJ2-2	TRBV5-1	.	CASTVDRGATGELFF	TGCGCCAGCACCGTGGACAGGGGTGCCACCGGGGAGCTGTTTTTT
TRBD2	TRBJ2-3	TRBV7-2	.	CASILGGGFMQYF	TGTGCCAGCATACTAGGCGGGGGGTTTATGCAGTATTTT
TRBD2	TRBJ2-2	TRBV5-1	once	CASRTSPGDTGELFF	TGCGCCAGCAGGACTAGCCCCGGCGACACCGGGGAGCTGTTTTTT
TRBD1	TRBJ2-5	TRBV12-3/TRBV12-4	.	CASTRTGEETQYF	TGTGCCAGCACCAGGACAGGGGAGGAGACCCAGTACTTC
TRBD2	TRBJ2-2	TRBV27	.	CASSLGAGGLATRNTGELFF	TGTGCCAGCAGTTTGGGTGCGGGGGGGCTAGCGACTAGGAACACCGGGGAGCTGTTTTTT
TRBD1	TRBJ1-2	TRBV10-3	few	CATRQGDGYTF	TGTGCCACTCGACAGGGAGATGGCTACACCTTC
TRBD2	TRBJ2-7	TRBV29-1	.	CSVEPQRTSIRREQYF	TGCAGCGTCGAGCCCCAGCGGACTAGTATACGGCGCGAGCAGTACTTC
.	TRBJ1-2	TRBV5-4	.	CASSLQGANYGYTF	TGTGCCAGCAGCTTACAGGGCGCTAACTATGGCTACACCTTC
TRBD2	TRBJ2-3	TRBV19	.	CASSIPTSGSTDTQYF	TGTGCCAGTAGTATCCCGACTAGCGGGTCCACAGATACGCAGTATTTT
TRBD2	TRBJ2-5	TRBV5-4	.	CASSLDGTIETQYF	TGTGCCAGCAGCTTGGACGGGACTATAGAGACCCAGTACTTC
.	TRBJ1-5	TRBV5-1	.	CASSLGADQPQHF	TGCGCCAGCTCTTTGGGGGCGGATCAGCCCCAGCATTTT
.	TRBJ2-5	TRBV1	once	CTSSQDKDRGLGRLQETQYF	TGCACCAGCAGCCAAGATAAGGACAGGGGACTCGGAAGGTTACAAGAGACCCAGTACTTC
TRBD2	TRBJ2-3	TRBV4-1	once	CASSQGERDSDTQYF	TGCGCCAGCAGCCAAGGTGAGCGGGACTCAGATACGCAGTATTTT
TRBD1	TRBJ2-6	TRBV6-4	.	CASSRGQPSSSGANVLTF	TGTGCCAGCAGCAGGGGACAGCCCTCTAGCTCTGGGGCCAACGTCCTGACTTTC
.	TRBJ2-1	TRBV3-1/TRBV3-2	.	CASSRQAGIRYNEQFF	TGTGCCAGCAGCCGCCAAGCCGGGATTCGTTACAATGAGCAGTTCTTC
TRBD1	TRBJ1-1	TRBV19	.	CASSLGQGWTEAFF	TGTGCCAGTAGTCTGGGACAGGGATGGACTGAAGCTTTCTTT
.	TRBJ1-2	TRBV6-5	.	CASERGSTYGYTF	TGTGCCAGTGAGCGGGGTTCTACCTATGGCTACACCTTC
TRBD1	TRBJ1-2	TRBV5-1	.	CASSLEGARNYGYTF	TGCGCCAGCAGCTTGGAGGGGGCGCGAAACTATGGCTACACCTTC
TRBD1	TRBJ2-5	TRBV9	.	CASSVGTGPRETQYF	TGTGCCAGCAGCGTAGGGACAGGGCCACGAGAGACCCAGTACTTC
TRBD2	TRBJ2-1	TRBV12-3/TRBV12-4	.	CASSFPGGRQFF	TGTGCCAGCAGTTTCCCGGGGGGGCGGCAGTTCTTC